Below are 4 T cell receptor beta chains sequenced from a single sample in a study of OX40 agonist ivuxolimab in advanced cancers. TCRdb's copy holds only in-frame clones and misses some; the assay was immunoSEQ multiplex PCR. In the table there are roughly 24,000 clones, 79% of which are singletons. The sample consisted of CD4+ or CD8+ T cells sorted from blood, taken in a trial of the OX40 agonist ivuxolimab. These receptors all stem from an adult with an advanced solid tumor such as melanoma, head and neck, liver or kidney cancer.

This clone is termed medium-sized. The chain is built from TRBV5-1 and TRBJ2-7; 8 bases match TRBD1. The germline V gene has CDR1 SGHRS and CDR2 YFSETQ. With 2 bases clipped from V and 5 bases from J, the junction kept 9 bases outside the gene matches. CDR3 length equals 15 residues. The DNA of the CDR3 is TGCGCCAGCAGCTTATCAAGGACAGGGCGGGACGAGCAGTACTTC. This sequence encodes CASSLSRTGRDEQYF. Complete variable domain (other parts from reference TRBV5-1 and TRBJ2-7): KAGVTQTPRYLIKTRGQQVTLSCSPISGHRSVSWYQQTPGQGLQFLFEYFSETQRNKGNFPGRFSGRQFSNSRSEMNVSTLELGDSALYLCASSLSRTGRDEQYFGPGTRLTVT.

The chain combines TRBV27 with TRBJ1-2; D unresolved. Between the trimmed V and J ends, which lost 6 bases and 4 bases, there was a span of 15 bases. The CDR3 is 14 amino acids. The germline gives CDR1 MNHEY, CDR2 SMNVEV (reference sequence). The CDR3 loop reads CASSPFGQTYGYTF. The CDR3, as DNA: TGTGCCAGCAGCCCTTTTGGGCAGACCTATGGCTACACCTTC.

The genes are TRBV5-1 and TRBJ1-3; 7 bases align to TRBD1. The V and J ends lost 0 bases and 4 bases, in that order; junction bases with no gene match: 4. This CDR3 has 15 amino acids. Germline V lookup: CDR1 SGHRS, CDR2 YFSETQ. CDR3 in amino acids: CASSLAGTEGNTIYF. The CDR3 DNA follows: TGCGCCAGCAGCTTGGCCGGGACAGAAGGAAACACCATATATTTT. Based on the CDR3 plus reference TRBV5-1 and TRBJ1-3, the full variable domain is KAGVTQTPRYLIKTRGQQVTLSCSPISGHRSVSWYQQTPGQGLQFLFEYFSETQRNKGNFPGRFSGRQFSNSRSEMNVSTLELGDSALYLCASSLAGTEGNTIYFGEGSWLTVV.

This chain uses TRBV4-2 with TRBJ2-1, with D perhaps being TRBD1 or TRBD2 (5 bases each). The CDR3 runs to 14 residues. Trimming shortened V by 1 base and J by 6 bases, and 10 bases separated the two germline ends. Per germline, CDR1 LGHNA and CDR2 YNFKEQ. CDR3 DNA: TGTGCCAGCAGCCAAGCGGGACCCGGCAATGAGCAGTTCTTC. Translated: CASSQAGPGNEQFF.